This T cell receptor (beta chain) was recovered during a study of blood T cell repertoires in COVID-19 (dated by TCRdb to between 2020 and 2021). Some background on the complete study: The collaborator samples originated in the United States, Italy and Spain and spanned the acute and convalescent phases of COVID-19. The prospective study material was composed of cDNA or gDNA derived from T cells, B-cell-depleted T cells, or PBMCs. Subjects who had been exposed to COVID-19, were actively infected with it, or had recovered from it provided the deeply sampled blood TCRbeta repertoires that made up the dataset. The repertoires were released in a freely available public database intended as a resource for research on the immune response to SARS-CoV-2. Samples were obtained from the ongoing ImmuneRACE study (first 160 participants) and from roughly 1,300 subjects provided by 6 global collaborators. Sample metadata almost always included a de-identified subject ID, COVID-19 status, age in years and sex. Where available, HLA class I and class II types were taken from metadata supplied by the sample provider and were not determined by assay-based typing. General study outcomes and caveats: The amount of clinical and demographic metadata varied by source and participant and was provided uncurated.

Of note for this clone: What antigen it recognizes has not been identified. No much larger clone is present one base from it, and per-base qualities are unavailable.

The collaborating institutions used their own protocols to collect whole blood in K2EDTA tubes. Collaborator samples were shipped for TCRbeta analysis as frozen whole blood, isolated PBMCs, or DNA extracted from either sample type. There are 13 amino acids in the CDR3, from cysteine to phenylalanine inclusive. Solely the CDR3 DNA is kept, with 39 bases framed from the first base. Trimming leaves V shorter by 3 bases and J shorter by 14 bases, with the junction holding 9 bases beyond the gene matches. According to the germline V gene (reference sequence), CDR1 reads LNHNV and CDR2 reads YYDKDF. The immunoSEQ Assay, a bias-controlled multiplex PCR, was used to amplify TCRbeta CDR3 regions from genomic DNA. In the source study's methods: Within the assay, amplification of reference gene primers was used to estimate how many nucleated cells each sample contained. Sequence reads were collapsed and filtered to measure the absolute abundance of every unique TCRbeta CDR3 rearrangement. Productive Simpson clonality was computed per sample as the square root of Simpson's diversity index over productive rearrangements. Drawn from immuneACCESS, this table holds only the in-frame rearrangements with V and J called that TCRdb kept. Clones are partly lost; checked studies trace under half to an unresolved V gene and leave the rest unexplained. V, J and clone size are taken as reported in that table, and D and trimming were inferred from the DNA itself. The sample includes 55,000 to 75,000 clones, with approximately 78% observed a single time. The ten largest clonotypes hold 9.2% of the sample.

This chain joins TRBV15 to TRBJ2-1; 8 bases in between match TRBD1. The specimen sequenced was peripheral blood. The TCR sequence derives from a human donor in a cohort sampled during active COVID-19. The base sequence is TGTGCCACCAGCAGCGAAAGGACAGGGTGGGAGTTCTTC. Its protein reads: CATSSERTGWEFF.